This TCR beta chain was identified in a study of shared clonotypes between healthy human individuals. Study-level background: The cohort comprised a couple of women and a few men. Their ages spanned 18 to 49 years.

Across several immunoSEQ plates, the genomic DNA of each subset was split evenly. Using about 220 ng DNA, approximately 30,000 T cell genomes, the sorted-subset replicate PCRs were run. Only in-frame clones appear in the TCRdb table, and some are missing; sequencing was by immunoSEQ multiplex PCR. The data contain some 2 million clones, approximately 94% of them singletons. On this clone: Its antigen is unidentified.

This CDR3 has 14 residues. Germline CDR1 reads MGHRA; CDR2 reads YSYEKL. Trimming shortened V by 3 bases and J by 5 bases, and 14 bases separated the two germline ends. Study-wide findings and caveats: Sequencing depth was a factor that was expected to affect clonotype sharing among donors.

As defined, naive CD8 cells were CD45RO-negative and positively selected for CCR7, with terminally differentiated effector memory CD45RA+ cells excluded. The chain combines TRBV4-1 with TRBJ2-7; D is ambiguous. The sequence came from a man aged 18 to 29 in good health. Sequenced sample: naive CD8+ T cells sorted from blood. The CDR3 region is CASSHSRRDNEQYF. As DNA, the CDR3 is TGCGCCAGCAGCCATTCCCGAAGAGACAACGAGCAGTACTTC.